The present T cell receptor beta chain was sequenced within a study of T-cell memory formation after mild COVID-19. TCRdb independently ran MiXCR on the 5' RACE reads; one entry per CDR3 protein. The table includes 530,000 or so distinct CDR3 sequences, approximately 15% detected once. After removal of 4 bases from V and 1 base from J, the junction contained 6 bases not matched to a gene. This CDR3 spans 16 amino acids. CDR1 is LGHDT, CDR2 YNNKEL, per germline (reference sequence). This TCR derives from an adult woman who had mild COVID-19 (a few samples of this study predate the infection). Cell type and time point are not known. Sequenced input: PBMCs or a T cell subset sorted from them (not recorded which). The V call is TRBV3-1, the J call TRBJ2-5, with 10 positions matching TRBD1. In nucleotides, the CDR3 is TGTGCCAGCAGCCTTCGGACAGGGGGGCCCCAAGAGACCCAGTACTTC. Translating gives CASSLRTGGPQETQYF.